The T cell receptor (beta chain) under discussion was sequenced for a study of cytomegalovirus exposure and HLA in healthy donors. Vbeta (60) and Jbeta (13) primers were used in the PCR. Generated by immunoSEQ multiplex PCR, the TCRdb table keeps only in-frame clones and is missing some. The repertoire holds around 150,000 clones, with approximately 80% as singletons. The V end lost 10 bases, the J end lost 8 bases, and 13 bases lay between the germline ends. The CDR3 loop spans 11 amino acids. Germline lookup yields CDR1 MNHNS and CDR2 SASEGT. This receptor was obtained from a boy younger than 10 in good health and CMV-seronegative. The rearrangement joins TRBV6-1 to TRBJ2-3, with a possible D match to TRBD1 (5 bases). Sequencing was performed on PBMCs. CDR3 DNA: TGTGCCACCACCCTGCAGGGTACGCAGTATTTT. This encodes CATTLQGTQYF.